Listed here is a single TCR beta chain. Its antigen is unidentified. This table comes from immunoSEQ multiplex PCR, and its TCRdb copy is limited to in-frame clones, with some not included. This table has tens of thousands of clones, approximately 90% appearing once. The sample is drawn from a study of resident and recirculating memory T cells in vitiligo. Study outcomes and limitations: Vitiligo lesions lacked a unique dominant clone, and clonality varied.

Patients' lesions had not changed for the previous 6 months. Patients had to be free of confetti depigmentation, indicating active vitiligo. Patients had received no treatment within the previous three months. The TCR was taken from a male donor with vitiligo. The sequencing input was blood.

In DNA form, the CDR3 reads TGTGCCTGGAGTGTCGCCCCCCAGGGGAACTATGGCTACACCTTC. This translates into CAWSVAPQGNYGYTF. The rearrangement joins TRBV30 to TRBJ1-2, with D perhaps matching TRBD1 (6 bases). V was clipped by 0 bases and J by 2 bases, with 13 bases between them. Germline lookup yields CDR1 GTSNPN and CDR2 SVGIG (reference sequence). The CDR3 runs 15 residues. The full variable domain, completed using reference TRBV30 and TRBJ1-2, is SQTIHQWPATLVQPVGSPLSLECTVEGTSNPNLYWYRQAAGRGLQLLFYSVGIGQISSEVPQNLSASRPQDRQFILSSKKLLLSDSGFYLCAWSVAPQGNYGYTFGSGTRLTVV.